These 17 T cell receptor beta chains share one sample of origin, sequenced in a study of technical replicates of blood from several donors. Some clones are missing from TCRdb's copy, which holds only in-frame ones; the method was immunoSEQ multiplex PCR. Altogether 65,000 to 95,000 clones are present, about 97% being singletons, with the ten largest covering roughly 0.3%. The specimen was T cells isolated from PBMCs. These receptors were obtained from a human donor in good health.

The rearrangement links TRBV7-2 to TRBJ1-1; 7 nucleotides align to TRBD1. Germline CDR1 reads SGHTA; CDR2 reads FQGNSA. The CDR3 extends over 14 amino acids. The trim removed 5 bases at V and 7 bases at J, leaving 10 bases unmatched. This chain's CDR3 is CASSILQGRSEAFF. For the CDR3, the DNA is TGTGCCAGCAGCATTTTACAGGGGAGGAGTGAAGCTTTCTTT.

The CDR3 sequence: CAWSRRAYEQYF. CDR3 DNA sequence: TGTGCCTGGAGTAGGAGGGCCTACGAGCAGTACTTC. The V and J genes are TRBV30 and TRBJ2-7; the D gene is possibly TRBD2 (6 bases). This CDR3 contains 12 residues. Trimming pared 2 bases from V and 2 bases from J, leaving 7 bases between. CDR1 and CDR2 from the germline V gene are GTSNPN and SVGIG (reference sequence).

A single count supports this clone. This rearrangement joins TRBV7-2 to TRBJ2-7; 8 bases fit TRBD2. CDR1 is SGHTA and CDR2 is FQGNSA in the germline V gene. After removal of 5 bases from V and 3 bases from J, the junction contained 6 bases not matched to a gene. The CDR3 loop spans 14 amino acids. CDR3 amino acids: CASSRLAGRYEQYF. DNA of the CDR3: TGTGCCAGCAGCAGGCTAGCGGGCCGCTACGAGCAGTACTTC.

The V and J genes are TRBV5-6 and TRBJ1-2; possible D gene TRBD1, 6 bases. Germline V CDR1 and CDR2: SGHDT, YYEEEE. CDR3 length: 14 residues. V was clipped by 4 bases and J by 4 bases, with 14 bases between them. The CDR3 is CASSPQQGAYGYTF. The CDR3 nucleotides are TGTGCCAGCAGCCCCCAACAGGGAGCCTATGGCTACACCTTC. Combining the CDR3 with reference TRBV5-6 and TRBJ1-2 gives the whole variable domain DAGVTQSPTHLIKTRGQQVTLRCSPKSGHDTVSWYQQALGQGPQFIFQYYEEEERQRGNFPDRFSGHQFPNYSSELNVNALLLGDSALYLCASSPQQGAYGYTFGSGTRLTVV.

The CDR3 loop is CASSESVRQPQHF. The CDR3 coding sequence is TGTGCCAGCAGTGAATCTGTTAGACAGCCCCAGCATTTT. V usage is TRBV6-1 and J usage is TRBJ1-5; D call uncertain. V was cut by 2 bases and J by 7 bases, with 9 bases left in between. CDR3 length equals 13 residues. Germline V gene sequence: CDR1 MNHNS, CDR2 SASEGT.

The chain employs TRBV5-6 and TRBJ1-2; D not certain. CDR3 length equals 11 residues. V was trimmed by 4 bases and J by 3 bases, leaving 4 bases between them. Germline assignment: CDR1 SGHDT and CDR2 YYEEEE. CDR3 nucleotides: TGTGCCAGCAGCACAGACTATGGCTACACCTTC. It specifies CASSTDYGYTF.

The chain recombines TRBV5-4 with TRBJ1-4; D may be TRBD1 (6 bases). The CDR3 runs 14 residues. The germline CDR1 and CDR2 sequences are SGHNT and YYREEE (reference sequence). Trimming cost V 4 bases and J 4 bases, with 11 bases left between them. CDR3 sequence: CASSPDRFNEKLFF. CDR3 coding DNA: TGTGCCAGCAGCCCGGACAGATTTAATGAAAAACTGTTTTTT.

The chain links TRBV7-8 to TRBJ1-2, with D perhaps matching TRBD1 (5 bases). This CDR3 region has 16 residues. Per germline, CDR1 SGHVS and CDR2 FQNEAQ. The V end was cut by 8 bases, the J end by 2 bases, with 21 bases between. The CDR3 region has the DNA TGTGCCAGCTACCCGGACACACTTCGATTCAACTATGGCTACACCTTC. Its protein product is CASYPDTLRFNYGYTF.

The chain joins TRBV27 to TRBJ2-1; 14 bases align to TRBD2. The V gene end was trimmed by 5 bases and the J gene end by 7 bases; junction bases not matched to a gene: 4. This CDR3 spans 15 amino acids. Germline CDR1 reads MNHEY; CDR2 reads SMNVEV (reference sequence). CDR3 sequence reads: CASSPGTSGSNEQFF. CDR3 sequence (DNA): TGTGCCAGCAGTCCCGGGACTAGCGGGAGTAATGAGCAGTTCTTC.

The CDR3, as DNA: TGTGCCAGCAGAGGGACAGGGGATACTGAAGCTTTCTTT. Protein product: CASRGTGDTEAFF. The V and J genes are TRBV6-1 and TRBJ1-1; TRBD1 agrees at 10 bases. J lost 5 bases, V lost 6 bases, and 3 bases had no gene match. Looked up from germline, CDR1 is MNHNS and CDR2 is SASEGT. The CDR3 contains 13 residues.

The chain links TRBV4-3 to TRBJ2-4; the D gene is possibly TRBD1 (5 bases). Germline CDR1 is LGHNA and CDR2 is YSLEER. V was shortened by 1 base and J by 12 bases, with 19 bases between the two germline ends. The CDR3 runs to 15 residues. In nucleotides, the CDR3 is TGCGCCAGCAGCCAAGTACTACAGGTGCCTAATAATCAGTACTTC. Its translation: CASSQVLQVPNNQYF.

This chain joins TRBV20-1 and TRBJ2-1, with TRBD2 matching 8 bases. The CDR3 length is 10 residues. The V gene end was trimmed by 6 bases and the J gene end by 15 bases; junction bases not matched to a gene: 7. Germline CDR1 and CDR2: DFQATT and SNEGSKA (reference sequence). CDR3 amino acids: CSAGLDSRFF. The CDR3 nucleotides are TGCAGTGCGGGACTAGACTCGAGGTTCTTC.

The V call is TRBV28, the J call TRBJ1-1; TRBD1 matches at 9 bases. Per germline, CDR1 MDHEN and CDR2 SYDVKM. The ends lost 5 bases at V and 9 bases at J; junction bases unmatched: 10. The CDR3 extends over 14 amino acids. This chain's CDR3 is CASSQPGQGWKAFF. The CDR3 nucleotides read TGTGCCAGCAGTCAGCCGGGACAGGGTTGGAAAGCTTTCTTT.

Here the CDR3 DNA reads TGTGCCAGCAGCCCGGGACAGGGGGCGGTTCAGCCCCAGCATTTT. Protein product: CASSPGQGAVQPQHF. The rearrangement links TRBV7-2 to TRBJ1-5; 12 bases align to TRBD1. This CDR3 has 15 amino acids. The junction had 5 bases not matched to a gene; V was cut back by 5 bases and J by 6 bases. CDR1 and CDR2 (germline): SGHTA, FQGNSA.

This chain joins TRBV11-2 and TRBJ2-7, with 8 bases lining up with TRBD2. This CDR3 contains 15 residues. Per germline, CDR1 SGHAT and CDR2 FQNNGV. V was pared by 1 base and J by 0 bases, with 2 bases of the junction left unmatched. The CDR3 protein is CASSLVAGISYEQYF. In nucleotides, the CDR3 is TGTGCCAGCAGCTTAGTAGCGGGAATCTCCTACGAGCAGTACTTC. The full variable domain, completed using reference TRBV11-2 and TRBJ2-7, is EAGVAQSPRYKIIEKRQSVAFWCNPISGHATLYWYQQILGQGPKLLIQFQNNGVVDDSQLPKDRFSAERLKGVDSTLKIQPAKLEDSAVYLCASSLVAGISYEQYFGPGTRLTVT.

The genes are TRBV6-5 and TRBJ1-2; 9 nucleotides align to TRBD1. The V segment lost 6 bases and the J segment 5 bases; nucleotides outside the gene matches: 4. Per germline, CDR1 MNHEY and CDR2 SVGAGI. The CDR3 is 13 amino acids. CDR3 amino acids: CASSFGTGYGYTF. CDR3 sequence (DNA): TGTGCCAGCAGCTTCGGGACAGGGTATGGCTACACCTTC.

The chain is built from TRBV28 and TRBJ1-4; D is unresolved. Germline-derived CDR1 and CDR2 are MDHEN and SYDVKM. This CDR3 has 14 residues. V gave up 3 bases and J gave up 8 bases, with 13 bases separating them. CDR3 sequence (DNA): TGTGCCAGCAGTTTTCTGGCCTCCCGCGAAAAACTGTTTTTT. Its translation is CASSFLASREKLFF.